A selection of T cell receptor beta chains follows, all from one sample in a study of blood T cell repertoires in COVID-19. Only in-frame clones appear in the TCRdb table, and some are missing; sequencing was by immunoSEQ multiplex PCR. The table records about 150,000 clones, 85% of them present only once. The source material was peripheral blood. Receptor source: a woman of 80 years or more with COVID-19, enrolled during active disease. Both conserved end residues are trimmed from each CDR3. Each record gives: J gene, CDR3 length, V gene, CDR3 protein.

>TRBJ2-7|11|TRBV5-6
ASSLGRAYEQY
>TRBJ2-7|16|TRBV6-1
ASSVGTGNPPLRDEQY
>TRBJ1-6|12|TRBV28
ASSSWDTISPLH
>TRBJ2-3|14|TRBV3-1/TRBV3-2
ASSQVSGTAADTQY
>TRBJ1-2|10|TRBV7-2
ASSLVGRGYT
>TRBJ1-3|14|TRBV4-2
ASSQEGQGSGNTIY
>TRBJ2-7|11|TRBV6-5
ASSYSVRSEQY
>TRBJ2-3|13|TRBV5-1
ASSLEWYRKDTQY
>TRBJ1-6|9|TRBV12-3/TRBV12-4
ASSFGGVPH
>TRBJ2-2|13|TRBV18
ASSRNPPGNGELF
>TRBJ1-1|12|TRBV6-6
ASSYSSGVTEAF
>TRBJ1-1|14|TRBV6-6
ASTPSFVGGLGEAF
>TRBJ2-3|12|TRBV5-1
ASSRLALTDTQY
>TRBJ1-3|10|TRBV29-1
SVARAGNTIY
>TRBJ2-3|14|TRBV10-1
ASSESVGASTDTQY
>TRBJ2-3|13|TRBV7-9
ASRKTSGDADTQY
>TRBJ1-1|14|TRBV3-1/TRBV3-2
ASSPKTRGLNTEAF
>TRBJ1-5|10|TRBV15
ATSKGDQPQH
>TRBJ1-1|11|TRBV7-3
ASSNIPNTEAF
>TRBJ2-5|11|TRBV9
ASSPVGGETQY
>TRBJ2-7|11|TRBV28
ASSFTVTYEQY
>TRBJ2-1|16|TRBV13
ASSRKPLMTSSYNEQF
>TRBJ1-2|13|TRBV19
ASSIRQGTEDGYT
>TRBJ1-5|13|TRBV27
ASSRRTGRNQPQH
>TRBJ2-5|14|TRBV3-1/TRBV3-2
ASSQVTQGGGETQY
>TRBJ2-5|12|TRBV5-1
ASSLVAGEKTQY
>TRBJ1-5|14|TRBV7-2
ASSLGGQRVNQPQH
>TRBJ1-2|16|TRBV5-5
ASSLLAQGAFWDNGYT
>TRBJ2-1|14|TRBV6-2/TRBV6-3
ASSYFSGSVSNEQF
>TRBJ1-1|14|TRBV4-2
ASSQEGGALNTEAF
>TRBJ1-1|14|TRBV3-1/TRBV3-2
ASSQGGTGLNTEAF
>TRBJ1-1|11|TRBV10-1
ATQETRNTEAF
>TRBJ2-1|14|TRBV19
ASTVSGGNAYNEQF
>TRBJ2-5|11|TRBV7-8
ASQGARGETQY
>TRBJ2-5|14|TRBV6-2/TRBV6-3
ASSNPGTSGQATQY
>TRBJ2-1|12|TRBV5-1
ASSSGPPVNEQF
>TRBJ2-7|13|TRBV6-5
ASSYSRDTSYEQY
>TRBJ2-7|12|TRBV5-5
ASSSTGEMGEQY
>TRBJ2-5|13|TRBV3-1/TRBV3-2
ASSHNWTPEETQY
>TRBJ2-5|12|TRBV6-5
ASSQAGPTGTQY
>TRBJ1-4|11|TRBV28
ASYGTFNEKLF
>TRBJ2-2|14|TRBV5-1
ASSLPGLAGSGELF
>TRBJ1-5|13|TRBV5-1
ASSLDAGINQPQH
>TRBJ2-1|16|TRBV5-1
ASSLESAGAGAYNEQF
>TRBJ1-4|11|TRBV3-1/TRBV3-2
ASSQWLNEKLF
>TRBJ1-6|12|TRBV5-4
ASSADRGDSPLH
>TRBJ2-3|11|TRBV12-3/TRBV12-4
ASSSSLGYTQY
>TRBJ2-3|14|TRBV28
ASSPSGTSYGDTQY
>TRBJ2-3|15|TRBV5-4
ASSLDGITSPTDTQY
>TRBJ2-1|10|TRBV10-3
AIKGGLDEQF
>TRBJ1-1|16|TRBV6-2/TRBV6-3
ASSYSNAAAAMNTEAF
>TRBJ1-5|13|TRBV2
ASSDETGSNQPQH